This T cell receptor (beta chain) is drawn from a study of T cell responses to AZD1222 COVID-19 vaccine. Profiling relied on immunoSEQ multiplex PCR, and the TCRdb table lists in-frame clones only, not all of them. The table shows roughly 150,000 clones, with about 90% occurring only once. This sequence originates from an adult who received the AZD1222 COVID-19 vaccine. This material consisted of peripheral blood, taken 28 days after the second AZD1222 dose.

The CDR3 loop reads CASSLGWGYEQFF. CDR3 bases: TGCGCCAGCAGCTTGGGCTGGGGTTATGAGCAGTTCTTC. The chain has TRBV5-1 and TRBJ2-1, with D unresolved. With 0 bases removed from V and 8 bases from J, the gap between germline ends came to 9 bases. This CDR3 has 13 residues. Germline loops: CDR1 SGHRS, CDR2 YFSETQ.